The clone carrying this TCR beta chain was seen ten or more times. This entry comes from a study of T-cell memory formation after mild COVID-19. V was pared by 0 bases and J by 9 bases, with 6 bases between. The length of the CDR3 is 12 residues. Germline values: CDR1 LGHNA, CDR2 YSLEER. Each CDR3 protein gets one entry after TCRdb re-called the 5' RACE reads with MiXCR. The sample includes 40,000 to 55,000 distinct CDR3 sequences, about 12% seen only once; the top ten take approximately 23%. This sequence originates from a young man who had mild COVID-19 (a few samples of this study predate the infection). Cell type and time point are not known. This chain uses TRBV4-3 with TRBJ2-1; D is unclear. The sample consisted of PBMCs or a T cell subset sorted from them (not recorded which). In DNA, the CDR3 is TGCGCCAGCAGCCAAGATACGTTTGAGCAGTTCTTC. Its translation is CASSQDTFEQFF.